The 24 T cell receptor beta chains below all came from one sample that was sequenced in a study of blood T cell repertoires in COVID-19. Generated by immunoSEQ multiplex PCR, the TCRdb table keeps only in-frame clones and is missing some. The sample carries under 250,000 clones, roughly 90% recorded once. Sequencing was performed on peripheral blood. The receptors come from a woman aged 55-70 years with acute or convalescent COVID-19.

Only one count was recorded for this clone. CDR3 nucleotides: TGTGCCAGCAGCTCGGGACTAGCGGAGTACGAGCAGTACTTC. Translation: CASSSGLAEYEQYF. The chain is built from TRBV7-2 and TRBJ2-7, with 11 bases lining up with TRBD2. There are 14 residues in the CDR3. Germline V gene lookup returns CDR1 SGHTA and CDR2 FQGNSA. V dropped 4 bases and J dropped 4; count of bases not matched to a gene: 3.

The rearrangement joins TRBV7-2 to TRBJ1-2; no firm D call. Germline CDR1 SGHTA, CDR2 FQGNSA. CDR3 length: 15 amino acids. V lost 1 base and J 5 bases, leaving 14 bases between the germline ends. The CDR3: CASSLGSVAGYGYTF. The CDR3 DNA is TGTGCCAGCAGCTTAGGTAGCGTCGCGGGGTATGGCTACACCTTC.

The chain couples TRBV12-3 or TRBV12-4 to TRBJ1-3; D is ambiguous. The CDR3 loop spans 12 amino acids. V was pared by 2 bases and J by 5 bases, with 4 bases between. The CDR3 bases are TGTGCCAGCAGTTTAAGCCGAAACACCATATATTTT. Its translation is CASSLSRNTIYF.

J is TRBJ1-5 and V is TRBV28, with a possible D match to TRBD1 (6 bases). CDR1 and CDR2 (germline): MDHEN, SYDVKM. The CDR3 extends over 15 amino acids. V lost 7 bases, J lost 5 bases, and 18 bases lay in between. In DNA, the CDR3 is TGTGCCAGCATCGGGGGCGGGGGCAGGTATCAGCCCCAGCATTTT. It translates to CASIGGGGRYQPQHF. Filled out from reference TRBV28 and TRBJ1-5, the complete variable domain reads DVKVTQSSRYLVKRTGEKVFLECVQDMDHENMFWYRQDPGLGLRLIYFSYDVKMKEKGDIPEGYSVSREKKERFSLILESASTNQTSMYLCASIGGGGRYQPQHFGDGTRLSIL.

This clone was counted ten times or more. This sequence joins TRBV10-1 and TRBJ2-3; TRBD2 aligns across 10 bases. This CDR3 has 17 amino acids. V shed 6 bases and J 1 base; nucleotides not matched to a gene: 10. The germline CDR1 and CDR2 sequences are WNHNN and SYGVQD (reference sequence). CDR3 sequence: CASSATSGLYRTDTQYF. Written as DNA, the CDR3 is TGCGCCAGCAGCGCGACTAGCGGGCTATATCGCACAGATACGCAGTATTTT.

Here the CDR3 DNA reads TGTGCCAGTAGTATTCGGTTTTCCGGGGAGCTGTTTTTT. This gives the protein CASSIRFSGELFF. The chain uses TRBV19 and TRBJ2-2; D not certain. Germline CDR1 and CDR2: LNHDA and SQIVND (reference sequence). Trimming took off 3 bases at V and 6 bases at J, with 8 bases between the two ends. This CDR3 is 13 amino acids long.

The chain is built from TRBV5-1 and TRBJ2-5, with 11 bases aligning to TRBD2. Losses at the gene ends were 4 bases for V and 4 bases for J; bases not matched to a gene: 9. CDR3 length: 16 residues. The V gene's germline CDR1 is SGHRS and CDR2 YFSETQ. CDR3 coding DNA: TGCGCCAGCAGCGCACTACTAGCGGGGGAGGTAGAGACCCAGTACTTC. This codes for CASSALLAGEVETQYF.

The chain couples TRBV10-2 to TRBJ1-1; 8 nucleotides agree with TRBD1. After removal of 6 bases from V and 4 bases from J, the junction contained 4 bases not matched to a gene. The CDR3 spans 13 residues. From germline, CDR1 is WSHSY and CDR2 SAAADI. The CDR3 protein is CASRGTGGTEAFF. The CDR3 DNA sequence: TGCGCCAGCAGGGGCACAGGGGGCACTGAAGCTTTCTTT.

The J gene is TRBJ1-4, the V gene TRBV25-1, with D maybe TRBD1 (6 bases). Trimming left V 6 bases short and J 0 bases short, with 14 bases between. Germline V gene lookup returns CDR1 MGHDK and CDR2 SYGVNS. CDR3 length: 16 amino acids. This CDR3 is CASSDWKGATNEKLFF. CDR3 coding DNA: TGTGCCAGCAGCGATTGGAAGGGGGCAACTAATGAAAAACTGTTTTTT. The full variable domain, in which reference TRBV25-1 and TRBJ1-4 provide the parts outside the CDR3, is EADIYQTPRYLVIGTGKKITLECSQTMGHDKMYWYQQDPGMELHLIHYSYGVNSTEKGDLSSESTVSRIRTEHFPLTLESARPSHTSQYLCASSDWKGATNEKLFFGSGTQLSVL.

This clone was seen once. This chain joins TRBV2 and TRBJ2-1; TRBD2 is a possible D gene (5 bases). The CDR3 length is 11 residues. The germline V gene has CDR1 SNHLY and CDR2 FYNNEI. The V gene lost 7 bases and the J gene lost 10 bases, with 11 bases spanning the gap. CDR3 sequence (DNA): TGTGCCAGCACCGACTATACGGAGCAGTTCTTC. Translation gives CASTDYTEQFF.

This chain joins TRBV3-1 (or the pseudogene TRBV3-2) and TRBJ2-1; TRBD2 agrees at 7 bases. There are 23 residues in the CDR3. The germline V gene encodes CDR1 LGHDT and CDR2 YNNKEL (reference sequence). The junction had 26 bases not matched to a gene; V was cut back by 1 base and J by 2 bases. The CDR3 DNA is TGTGCCAGCAGCCAAGTTGAATTCCCCCGGGACTTCTCTAGCGGTCGGACCTACAATGAGCAGTTCTTC. It yields the protein CASSQVEFPRDFSSGRTYNEQFF.

This clone has a single count. For the CDR3, the DNA is TGTGCCAGCAGGCAACCGGGACAGGGGAATGAAAAACTGTTTTTT. This gives the protein CASRQPGQGNEKLFF. V gene TRBV28 combines with J gene TRBJ1-4; 10 bases agree with TRBD1. CDR3 length: 15 residues. V was pared by 6 bases and J by 5 bases, with 6 bases of the junction left unmatched. Germline CDR1 is MDHEN and CDR2 is SYDVKM.

This clone was counted at least ten times. The CDR3 bases are TGTGCCAGTGGGACTAGGGGGTCCGGGGAGCTGTTTTTT. It encodes CASGTRGSGELFF. The chain links TRBV27 to TRBJ2-2; 8 bases line up with TRBD2. J was trimmed by 6 bases and V by 9 bases; bases with no gene match: 6. Germline V gene data show CDR1 as MNHEY and CDR2 as SMNVEV (reference sequence). The CDR3 covers 13 residues.

The chain couples TRBV30 to TRBJ1-1, with D uncertain. CDR1 is GTSNPN, CDR2 SVGIG, per germline (reference sequence). V was clipped by 1 base and J by 7 bases, with 7 bases between them. The CDR3 extends over 11 amino acids. For the CDR3, the DNA is TGTGCCTGGAGTGAGGAGGGTGAAGCTTTCTTT. Translation: CAWSEEGEAFF.

V is TRBV5-1 and J is TRBJ1-3; 7 positions match TRBD1. The germline gives CDR1 SGHRS, CDR2 YFSETQ. After removal of 0 bases from V and 2 bases from J, the junction contained 2 bases not matched to a gene. The CDR3 is 15 residues long. The CDR3 here is CASSLETGTGNTIYF. The CDR3 DNA follows: TGCGCCAGCAGCTTGGAGACAGGGACTGGAAACACCATATATTTT.

This clone was picked up a small number of times. The V and J genes are TRBV28 and TRBJ1-2; 9 nucleotides align to TRBD1. CDR1 is MDHEN, CDR2 SYDVKM, per germline. The ends lost 7 bases at V and 9 bases at J; junction bases unmatched: 6. The CDR3 loop spans 12 amino acids. The CDR3 DNA sequence: TGTGCCAGCAACGGACAGGGGCGGAGCTACACCTTC. Amino acids: CASNGQGRSYTF.

This clone was recorded only once. CDR3 amino acids: CASSPTGGYQPQHF. DNA of the CDR3: TGTGCCAGCTCTCCGACAGGGGGATATCAGCCCCAGCATTTT. V gene TRBV18 combines with J gene TRBJ1-5, with 9 positions matching TRBD1. V trimming: 6 bases; J trimming: 5 bases; junction bases outside the gene matches: 5. Germline V lookup: CDR1 KGHSH, CDR2 LQKENI. CDR3 size: 14 residues.

The rearrangement uses TRBV5-1 and TRBJ1-3, with D unclear. V shed 1 base and J shed 1 base, with 6 bases lying between them. CDR3 size: 14 residues. Per germline, CDR1 SGHRS and CDR2 YFSETQ. CDR3 nucleotide sequence: TGCGCCAGCAGCTTGCTCGGGTCTGGAAACACCATATATTTT. Its protein product is CASSLLGSGNTIYF.

This chain uses TRBV27 with TRBJ2-1, with a weak D call TRBD2 (8 bases). V was cut by 5 bases and J by 10 bases, with 18 bases left in between. From germline, CDR1 is MNHEY and CDR2 SMNVEV (reference sequence). This CDR3 has 14 residues. CDR3 sequence reads: CASSLGTRGQEQFF. DNA for the CDR3: TGTGCCAGCAGTCTCGGGACTAGGGGGCAAGAGCAGTTCTTC.

The V gene is TRBV24-1, the J gene TRBJ1-2, with 9 bases that match TRBD1. With 4 bases clipped from V and 5 bases from J, the junction kept 4 bases outside the gene matches. CDR1 is KGHDR and CDR2 is SFDVKD in the germline V gene. This CDR3 comprises 14 residues. In DNA form, the CDR3 reads TGTGCCACCAGTGAACGGGACAGGGCGTATGGCTACACCTTC. Translation: CATSERDRAYGYTF.

The rearrangement joins TRBV7-8 to TRBJ2-7; D call uncertain. Germline values: CDR1 SGHVS, CDR2 FQNEAQ. The V end lost 4 bases, the J end lost 9 bases, and 16 bases lay between the germline ends. This CDR3 contains 13 residues. The CDR3, as DNA: TGTGCCAGCAGCTCCGAAATGCCCACCGGGCAGTACTTC. It yields the protein CASSSEMPTGQYF. Drawing the rest from reference TRBV7-8 and TRBJ2-7, the complete variable domain is GAGVSQSPRYKVAKRGQDVALRCDPISGHVSLFWYQQALGQGPEFLTYFQNEAQLDKSGLPSDRFFAERPEGSVSTLKIQRTQQEDSAVYLCASSSEMPTGQYFGPGTRLTVT.

The CDR3: CASTQGQASYEQYF. The DNA of the CDR3 is TGTGCCAGCACCCAAGGACAGGCCTCCTACGAGCAGTACTTC. J is TRBJ2-7 and V is TRBV28; 7 nucleotides align to TRBD1. V was clipped by 7 bases and J by 0 bases; unmatched bases: 6. This CDR3 spans 14 amino acids. Germline V gene sequence: CDR1 MDHEN, CDR2 SYDVKM.

V and J are TRBV29-1 and TRBJ2-3; TRBD1 matches at 7 bases. The ends lost 4 bases at V and 2 bases at J; junction bases unmatched: 6. The germline CDR1 and CDR2 sequences are SQVTM and ANQGSEA. The CDR3 extends over 14 amino acids. This CDR3 reads CSVGRDSITDTQYF. CDR3 coding DNA: TGCAGCGTTGGCCGGGACAGCATCACAGATACGCAGTATTTT.

The chain uses TRBV12-3 or TRBV12-4 and TRBJ1-6; D unclear. V gave up 1 base and J gave up 6 bases, with 4 bases separating them. This CDR3 is built from 13 residues. CDR3: CASSLVANSPLHF. Written as DNA, the CDR3 is TGTGCCAGCAGTTTAGTAGCTAATTCACCCCTCCACTTT.